The clone carrying this TCR beta chain has only one observation. Its antigen is not known. This entry belongs to a study of cytomegalovirus exposure and HLA in healthy donors. Study at large: Previous work identified roughly 110 million unique TCR beta sequences from about 179 million T cells. Points from the study as a whole: With later analysis, a missense DCLRE1C variant became linked to TCR beta V- and J-gene trimming.

V lost 5 bases, J lost 0 bases, and 8 bases stayed unmatched. The CDR3 has 16 residues. Germline loops: CDR1 SGHTA, CDR2 FQGTGA. The primer mix had 60 Vbeta and 13 Jbeta primers. Sequencing was performed with immunoSEQ multiplex PCR; in TCRdb, only in-frame clones are kept and a portion is missing. The sample consists of about 200,000 clones, less than 90% of them appearing once. The V gene is TRBV7-3, the J gene TRBJ1-2, with 8 bases identical to TRBD1. Sequenced input: PBMCs. The source of this sequence is a woman younger than 45 in good health and CMV-seronegative. Here the CDR3 reads CASSPLRQGTNYGYTF. The CDR3 bases are TGTGCCAGCAGCCCACTTAGACAGGGGACTAACTATGGCTACACCTTC.